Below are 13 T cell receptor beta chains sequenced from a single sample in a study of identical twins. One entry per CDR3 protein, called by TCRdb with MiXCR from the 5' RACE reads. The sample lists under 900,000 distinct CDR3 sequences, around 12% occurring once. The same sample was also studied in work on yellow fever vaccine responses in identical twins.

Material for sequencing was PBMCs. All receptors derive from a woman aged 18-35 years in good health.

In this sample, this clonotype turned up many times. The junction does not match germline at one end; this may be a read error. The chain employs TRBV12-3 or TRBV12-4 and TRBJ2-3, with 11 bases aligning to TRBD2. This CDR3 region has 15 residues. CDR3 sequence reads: CASSLAGGPGDTQYF. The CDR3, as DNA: TGTGCCAGCAGCTTAGCGGGGGGGCCGGGAGATACGCAGTATTTT.

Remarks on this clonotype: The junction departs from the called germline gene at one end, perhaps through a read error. CDR3 sequence (DNA): TGTGCCAGTAGTATAGTTCGCGACACTGGAGCTTTCTTT. Translated, it gives CASSIVRDTGAFF. J is TRBJ1-1 and V is TRBV19; D gene uncertain. CDR1 and CDR2 (germline): LNHDA, SQIVND (reference sequence). The CDR3 contains 13 residues.

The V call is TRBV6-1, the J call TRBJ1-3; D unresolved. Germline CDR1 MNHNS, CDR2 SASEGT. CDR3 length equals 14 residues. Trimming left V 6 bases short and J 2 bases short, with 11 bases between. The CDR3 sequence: CASRINAPGNTIYF. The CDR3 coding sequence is TGTGCCAGCAGGATAAACGCGCCTGGAAACACCATATATTTT.

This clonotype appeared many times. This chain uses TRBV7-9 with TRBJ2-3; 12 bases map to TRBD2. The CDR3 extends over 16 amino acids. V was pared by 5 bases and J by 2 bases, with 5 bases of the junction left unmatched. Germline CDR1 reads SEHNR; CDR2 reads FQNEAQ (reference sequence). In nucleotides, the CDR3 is TGTGCCAGCAGCATGGGACTAGCGGGTAACACAGATACGCAGTATTTT. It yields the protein CASSMGLAGNTDTQYF. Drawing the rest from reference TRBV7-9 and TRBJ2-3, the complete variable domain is DTGVSQNPRHKITKRGQNVTFRCDPISEHNRLYWYRQTLGQGPEFLTYFQNEAQLEKSRLLSDRFSAERPKGSFSTLEIQRTEQGDSAMYLCASSMGLAGNTDTQYFGPGTRLTVL.

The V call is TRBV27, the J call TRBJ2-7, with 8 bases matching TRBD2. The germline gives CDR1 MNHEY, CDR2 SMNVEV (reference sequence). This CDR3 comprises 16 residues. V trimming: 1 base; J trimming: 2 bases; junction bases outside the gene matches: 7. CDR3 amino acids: CASSLFSSGLAYEQYF. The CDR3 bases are TGTGCCAGCAGTTTATTTTCATCGGGACTAGCCTACGAGCAGTACTTC.

The chain's CDR3 is CASSQPQGLAGFGKETQYF. CDR3 nucleotide sequence: TGCGCCAGCAGCCAACCCCAGGGACTAGCGGGCTTCGGGAAAGAGACCCAGTACTTC. The J gene is TRBJ2-5, the V gene TRBV4-1; 12 bases fit TRBD2. The germline V gene encodes CDR1 MGHRA and CDR2 YSYEKL. The CDR3 is made up of 19 amino acids. Germline trimming cut 2 bases from V and 3 bases from J; bases unmatched to any gene: 13.

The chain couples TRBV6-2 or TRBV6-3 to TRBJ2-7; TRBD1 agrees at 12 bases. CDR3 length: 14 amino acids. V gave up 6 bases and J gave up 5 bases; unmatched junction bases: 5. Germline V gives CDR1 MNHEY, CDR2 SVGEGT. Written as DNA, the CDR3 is TGTGCCAGCAGATGGGACAGGGGGCGTCACGAGCAGTACTTC. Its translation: CASRWDRGRHEQYF.

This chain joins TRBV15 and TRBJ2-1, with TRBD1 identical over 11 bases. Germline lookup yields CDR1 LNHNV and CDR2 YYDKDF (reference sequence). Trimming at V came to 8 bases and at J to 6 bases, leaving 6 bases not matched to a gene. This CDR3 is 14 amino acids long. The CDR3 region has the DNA TGTGCCACCTTAGCCGGGACAGGGGGCAATGAGCAGTTCTTC. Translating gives CATLAGTGGNEQFF.

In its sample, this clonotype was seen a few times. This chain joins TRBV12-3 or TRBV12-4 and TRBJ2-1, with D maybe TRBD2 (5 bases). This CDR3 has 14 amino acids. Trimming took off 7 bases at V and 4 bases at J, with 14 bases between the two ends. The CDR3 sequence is CASNPSGNYNEQFF. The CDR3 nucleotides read TGTGCCAGCAACCCCTCGGGGAATTACAATGAGCAGTTCTTC.

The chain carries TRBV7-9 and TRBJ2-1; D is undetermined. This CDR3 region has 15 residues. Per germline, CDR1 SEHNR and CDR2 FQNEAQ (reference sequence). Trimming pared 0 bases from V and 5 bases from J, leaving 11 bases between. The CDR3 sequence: CASSLALGKDNEQFF. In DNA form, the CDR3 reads TGTGCCAGCAGCTTAGCATTGGGGAAAGACAATGAGCAGTTCTTC.

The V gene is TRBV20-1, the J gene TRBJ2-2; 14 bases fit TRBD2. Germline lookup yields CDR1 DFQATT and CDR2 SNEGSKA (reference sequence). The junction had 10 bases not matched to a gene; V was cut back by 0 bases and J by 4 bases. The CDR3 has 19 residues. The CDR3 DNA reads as TGCAGTGCTAGAGATTCAGGACTAGCGGGAGGTGTAGGCACCGGGGAGCTGTTTTTT. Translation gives CSARDSGLAGGVGTGELFF.

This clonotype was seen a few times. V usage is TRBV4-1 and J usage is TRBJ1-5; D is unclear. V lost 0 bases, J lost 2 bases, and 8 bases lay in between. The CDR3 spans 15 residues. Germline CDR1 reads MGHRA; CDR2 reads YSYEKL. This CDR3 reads CASSQDPRGNQPQHF. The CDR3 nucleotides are TGCGCCAGCAGCCAAGATCCCCGCGGCAATCAGCCCCAGCATTTT.

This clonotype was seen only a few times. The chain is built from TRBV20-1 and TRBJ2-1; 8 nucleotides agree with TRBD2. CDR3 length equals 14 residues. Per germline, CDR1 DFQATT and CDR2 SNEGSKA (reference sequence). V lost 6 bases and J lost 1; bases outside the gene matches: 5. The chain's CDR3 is CSAPLAASYNEQFF. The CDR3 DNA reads TGCAGTGCCCCACTAGCGGCTTCCTACAATGAGCAGTTCTTC.